Following are 20 T cell receptor beta chains from one sample sequenced in a study of regulatory T cells in long-lasting Graves disease. The time point denotes: newly diagnosed GD, antithyroid drugs for less than 3 months. Preparation of the TCR library used RNA extracted from PBMCs. Assembly of TCR beta libraries relied on iRepertoire HTBI primers together with Arm-PCR of CDR3 regions. From the multiplex PCR reads, TCRdb called clonotypes with MiXCR, one entry per CDR3 protein. The data hold approximately 230,000 distinct CDR3 sequences, with 15% to 20% observed a single time. Specimen: peripheral blood mononuclear cells (PBMCs), collected at new diagnosis, from a patient treated with antithyroid drugs. The receptors originated from a female donor with Graves disease.

This clonotype was detected ten times or more. The chain couples TRBV2 to TRBJ1-6; perhaps TRBD1 as D (6 bases). The germline CDR1 and CDR2 sequences are SNHLY and FYNNEI. Trimming cost V 7 bases and J 8 bases, with 12 bases left between them. This CDR3 region has 13 residues. CDR3 sequence reads: CASNRAGDSPLHF. In nucleotides, the CDR3 is TGTGCCAGCAACAGGGCGGGCGATTCACCCCTCCACTTT.

The rearrangement uses TRBV12-3 or TRBV12-4 and TRBJ1-1, with D uncertain. Trimming left V 11 bases short and J 1 base short, with 8 bases between. This CDR3 is 11 amino acids long. The CDR3: CARTENTEAFF. DNA for the CDR3: TGTGCCCGCACGGAGAACACTGAAGCTTTCTTT.

This chain connects TRBV18 to TRBJ2-3; maybe TRBD1 (6 bases). Per the germline V gene, CDR1 is KGHSH and CDR2 is LQKENI. The CDR3 has 14 amino acids. V shed 4 bases and J shed 2 bases, with 10 bases lying between them. The CDR3 DNA is TGTGCCAGCTCACTGTGGGGGCCCACAGATACGCAGTATTTT. Its protein product is CASSLWGPTDTQYF.

This clonotype was seen a few times. This may be a read error, as it is one base from a much larger clone. The CDR3 protein is CASSLEGLRLNERLFF. CDR3 sequence (DNA): TGTGCCAGCTCCCTCGAGGGCCTCCGGCTTAATGAAAGACTGTTTTTT. The chain carries TRBV18 and TRBJ1-4; D ambiguous. CDR1 KGHSH and CDR2 LQKENI come from the germline V gene. The CDR3 is made up of 16 amino acids.

With regard to this clonotype: This could be a read error, since a much larger clone is one nucleotide away. This chain uses TRBV7-2 with TRBJ2-1, with 7 positions matching TRBD2. With 3 bases clipped from V and 6 bases from J, the junction kept 5 bases outside the gene matches. The CDR3 loop spans 14 amino acids. The V gene's germline CDR1 is SGHTA and CDR2 FQGNSA. CDR3 region: CASSLTSLSNEQFF. The CDR3, as DNA: TGTGCCAGCAGCTTGACTAGCTTGAGCAATGAGCAGTTCTTC.

This clonotype was seen ten or more times. The chain recombines TRBV7-2 with TRBJ2-2, with D possibly being TRBD2 (5 bases). Germline CDR1 SGHTA, CDR2 FQGNSA. V lost 1 base and J lost 6, with 6 bases in between. CDR3 length: 13 residues. The CDR3 DNA sequence: TGTGCCAGCAGCTTAGACGGGGCCGGGGAGCTGTTTTTT. Translating it yields CASSLDGAGELFF.

This clonotype came up many times. The chain uses TRBV29-1 and TRBJ1-1, with a weak D call TRBD1 (5 bases). Germline CDR1 reads SQVTM; CDR2 reads ANQGSEA. CDR3 size: 13 residues. The germline V and J ends were trimmed by 7 bases and 1 base, with 13 bases remaining between them. CDR3 in DNA: TGCAGCGGCGCCGGGACGGCGAACACTGAAGCTTTCTTT. Protein sequence: CSGAGTANTEAFF.

This clonotype was seen repeatedly, ten times or more. The V gene is TRBV2, the J gene TRBJ2-5, with TRBD1 identical over 7 bases. Unmatched junction bases numbered 7, after V lost 2 bases and J lost 4 bases. The germline CDR1 and CDR2 sequences are SNHLY and FYNNEI. CDR3 length equals 15 residues. The CDR3 nucleotides read TGTGCCAGCAGTGAATTTACAGGGGCTAGAGAGACCCAGTACTTC. Translated: CASSEFTGARETQYF.

V is TRBV18 and J is TRBJ1-1, with 8 nucleotides matching TRBD1. V was pared by 3 bases and J by 1 base, with 4 bases of the junction left unmatched. The CDR3 covers 15 residues. The germline CDR1 and CDR2 sequences are KGHSH and LQKENI. The CDR3 sequence is CASSPWTGSNTEAFF. CDR3 nucleotide sequence: TGTGCCAGCTCACCTTGGACAGGGTCGAACACTGAAGCTTTCTTT.

This clonotype was detected only a few times. This rearrangement joins TRBV24-1 to TRBJ2-2; no reliable D call. The CDR3 has 16 residues. V was cut by 2 bases and J by 1 base, with 10 bases left in between. Germline V gene data show CDR1 as KGHDR and CDR2 as SFDVKD. The CDR3 loop reads CATSDSEQLNTGELFF. CDR3 in DNA: TGTGCCACCAGTGATTCGGAACAGCTGAACACCGGGGAGCTGTTTTTT.

For this clonotype: Possible read error: a much larger clone is one base away. The chain links TRBV3-1 to TRBJ2-3; 10 nucleotides match TRBD2. Looked up from germline, CDR1 is LGHDT and CDR2 is YNNKEL (reference sequence). The V gene end was trimmed by 4 bases and the J gene end by 11 bases; junction bases not matched to a gene: 12. There are 15 residues in the CDR3. Here the CDR3 DNA reads TGTGCCAGCAGCCGAGATGGGGGAGCGGGAGGGCTGCAGTATTTT. Translation: CASSRDGGAGGLQYF.

This clonotype was detected many times. J is TRBJ2-3 and V is TRBV7-9; TRBD2 matches at 10 bases. Germline CDR1 and CDR2: SEHNR and FQNEAQ (reference sequence). V lost 4 bases and J lost 5; bases outside the gene matches: 3. The CDR3 is 14 amino acids. The CDR3 reads CASSSSGGRDTQYF. The CDR3 nucleotides read TGTGCCAGCAGCTCTAGCGGGGGCCGAGATACGCAGTATTTT.

This clonotype was counted only a few times. A read error is possible here, since a much larger clone lies one base away. The chain uses TRBV5-1 and TRBJ1-4, with D possibly TRBD1 on 6 matching bases. CDR1 is SGHRS, CDR2 YFSETQ, per germline. The CDR3 loop spans 14 amino acids. The CDR3: CASSGTNRGEKLVF. The CDR3 region has the DNA TGCGCCAGCAGCGGGACAAACCGGGGTGAAAAACTGGTTTTT.

This clonotype came up many times. V and J are TRBV6-5 and TRBJ1-6, with a weak D call TRBD1 (5 bases). Germline V gives CDR1 MNHEY, CDR2 SVGAGI. The ends were cut back, 3 bases at V and 8 bases at J, with 8 bases in the middle. The CDR3 is made up of 13 amino acids. CDR3 sequence: CASSYRRDSPLHF. As DNA, the CDR3 is TGTGCCAGCAGTTATCGCAGGGATTCACCCCTCCACTTT.

This rearrangement joins TRBV28 to TRBJ2-4; 8 bases are a match to TRBD1. The J call is doubtful: the DNA matches TRBJ2-5 better. This CDR3 has 13 residues. Per the germline V gene, CDR1 is MDHEN and CDR2 is SYDVKM. The CDR3 bases are TGTGCCAGCACTCAGGGGGCAGGGGAGACCCAGTACTTC. Its translation: CASTQGAGETQYF.

This clonotype was seen repeatedly, ten times or more. The rearrangement uses TRBV19 and TRBJ2-3; the D call may be TRBD1 or TRBD2 (6 bases each). Between the trimmed V and J ends, which lost 5 bases and 2 bases, there was a span of 11 bases. The V gene's germline CDR1 is LNHDA and CDR2 SQIVND (reference sequence). The CDR3 consists of 14 residues. CDR3 protein: CASSPGDFTDTQYF. The CDR3 DNA is TGTGCCAGTAGTCCAGGGGACTTCACAGATACGCAGTATTTT.

This rearrangement joins TRBV11-3 to TRBJ2-3; D unresolved. Germline values: CDR1 SGHNT, CDR2 YENEEA. Trimming cost V 5 bases and J 4 bases, with 19 bases left between them. CDR3 length: 16 residues. The DNA of the CDR3 is TGTGCCAGCAGCCCCAGGATCGGGCACAAGTCAGATACGCAGTATTTT. Amino acids: CASSPRIGHKSDTQYF.

This clonotype was recorded many times. The chain couples TRBV29-1 to TRBJ2-7, with D possibly being TRBD2 (5 bases). Germline assignment: CDR1 SQVTM and CDR2 ANQGSEA. Trimming pared 3 bases from V and 3 bases from J, leaving 9 bases between. The CDR3 has 12 residues. The CDR3 DNA reads as TGCAGCGTTGAGGACGGGGACTACGAGCAGTACTTC. This codes for CSVEDGDYEQYF.

This clonotype was recorded at least ten times. This chain links TRBV28 with TRBJ1-6, with D maybe TRBD1 (6 bases). The CDR3 sequence is 14 residues long. Germline V gene data show CDR1 as MDHEN and CDR2 as SYDVKM. With 1 base removed from V and 11 bases from J, the gap between germline ends came to 12 bases. CDR3 protein: CASSLYAEGAPLHF. The CDR3 nucleotides read TGTGCCAGCAGTTTATACGCGGAGGGGGCACCCCTCCACTTT.

The chain employs TRBV7-2 and TRBJ2-1; 11 positions agree with TRBD2. Germline V lookup: CDR1 SGHTA, CDR2 FQGNSA. The CDR3 is made up of 16 amino acids. V was pared by 5 bases and J by 4 bases, with 7 bases of the junction left unmatched. For the CDR3, the DNA is TGTGCCAGCAGCGCATTTAGCGGGAGGGTATACAATGAGCAGTTCTTC. Its translation: CASSAFSGRVYNEQFF.